What follows are 30 T cell receptor beta chains derived from one specimen sequenced in a study of T cell repertoires in cytomegalovirus infection. TCRdb reanalysed the reads using MiXCR and keeps one entry per CDR3 protein. The sample yields about 360,000 distinct CDR3 sequences, 15% to 20% seen once. Specimen: PBMCs. The receptor set was obtained from a human donor in good health (CMV status not recorded). Some clones in this sample may be carry-over from other donors' samples.

This sequence joins TRBV11-2 and TRBJ2-3; D not resolved. The V gene's germline CDR1 is SGHAT and CDR2 FQNNGV. The V end was cut by 7 bases, the J end by 0 bases, with 8 bases between. The CDR3 runs 13 residues. The CDR3 DNA sequence: TGTGCCAGCACCGAAGGGAGCACAGATACGCAGTATTTT. Its protein product is CASTEGSTDTQYF.

This clonotype appeared once. With a much larger clone just one base away, this may be a read error. J is TRBJ1-4 and V is TRBV6-6, with no clear D. In germline, CDR1 is MNHNY, CDR2 SVGAGI (reference sequence). CDR3 length: 12 residues. V gave up 1 base and J gave up 8 bases, with 5 bases separating them. The CDR3, as DNA: TGTGCCAGCAGTTACTTTGGCGAAAAACTGTTTTTT. It codes for CASSYFGEKLFF.

A word on this clonotype: Given a much more abundant clone one base away, this may be a read error. The chain carries TRBV7-2 and TRBJ1-5; unclear D gene. With 1 base removed from V and 8 bases from J, the gap between germline ends came to 9 bases. Germline V gene sequence: CDR1 SGHTA, CDR2 FQGNSA. CDR3 length equals 13 residues. CDR3 sequence reads: CASSLGLRKPQHF. CDR3 sequence (DNA): TGTGCCAGCAGCTTAGGTTTAAGGAAGCCCCAGCATTTT.

This clonotype was detected a few times. This chain links TRBV7-9 with TRBJ2-7; 7 positions agree with TRBD2. Trimming cost V 5 bases and J 4 bases; bases outside gene matches: 5. There are 13 residues in the CDR3. Germline CDR1 and CDR2: SEHNR and FQNEAQ (reference sequence). Here the CDR3 reads CASSPREGYEQYF. CDR3 in DNA: TGTGCCAGCAGCCCGAGGGAGGGATACGAGCAGTACTTC.

The genes are TRBV7-9 and TRBJ2-5, with 7 bases lining up with TRBD1. The CDR3 loop spans 15 amino acids. Germline assignment: CDR1 SEHNR and CDR2 FQNEAQ (reference sequence). Trimming cost V 4 bases and J 1 base; bases outside gene matches: 6. CDR3 sequence (DNA): TGTGCCAGCAGCTCGCCAGACAGGGCCCAAGAGACCCAGTACTTC. Its protein product is CASSSPDRAQETQYF.

This clonotype has a handful of counts. The chain uses TRBV15 and TRBJ1-2; 9 bases align to TRBD1. The CDR3 contains 14 residues. Germline CDR1 and CDR2: LNHNV and YYDKDF (reference sequence). Trimming took 1 base from V and 7 from J; bases not matched to a gene: 4. The CDR3 nucleotides read TGTGCCACCAGCAGAGGGGACAGGGCAGGTGGCTACACCTTC. Its translation is CATSRGDRAGGYTF.

This clonotype appeared a few times. The rearrangement uses TRBV14 and TRBJ1-1; weak D call: TRBD1 (5 bases). Looked up from germline, CDR1 is SGHDN and CDR2 is FVKESK. Trimming removed 6 bases from V and 1 base from J, with 18 bases in between. The CDR3 is 16 amino acids. CDR3: CASSPRRGSTNTEAFF. The CDR3 DNA follows: TGTGCCAGCAGTCCTCGTCGGGGGAGTACGAACACTGAAGCTTTCTTT.

This chain joins TRBV12-5 and TRBJ2-7; 7 positions agree with TRBD1. Per germline, CDR1 LGHNT and CDR2 FRNRAP. CDR3 length: 15 residues. V lost 5 bases to trimming and J lost 5 bases; unmatched junction nucleotides: 12. This CDR3 reads CASGPTGAWEHEQYF. As DNA, the CDR3 is TGTGCTAGTGGTCCTACAGGGGCTTGGGAGCACGAGCAGTACTTC. Full variable domain (missing parts from reference TRBV12-5 and TRBJ2-7): DARVTQTPRHKVTEMGQEVTMRCQPILGHNTVFWYRQTMMQGLELLAYFRNRAPLDDSGMPKDRFSAEMPDATLATLKIQPSEPRDSAVYFCASGPTGAWEHEQYFGPGTRLTVT.

This chain joins TRBV10-3 and TRBJ2-3; D ambiguous. Per the germline V gene, CDR1 is ENHRY and CDR2 is SYGVKD. This CDR3 has 16 amino acids. Trimming shortened V by 2 bases and J by 2 bases, and 14 bases separated the two germline ends. The CDR3 DNA sequence: TGTGCCATCAGTGAGGAGCATTCATCGGCCACAGATACGCAGTATTTT. It encodes CAISEEHSSATDTQYF.

This clonotype has more than one count but fewer than ten. This chain connects TRBV9 to TRBJ2-3; D is unresolved. V lost 4 bases and J 4 bases, leaving 16 bases between the germline ends. CDR1 is SGDLS and CDR2 is YYNGEE in the germline V gene. The CDR3 contains 15 residues. This CDR3 reads CASSLGSTTADTQYF. CDR3 DNA sequence: TGTGCCAGCAGCTTAGGCAGTACTACCGCAGATACGCAGTATTTT. Looking up the rest from reference TRBV9 and TRBJ2-3 gives the full variable domain: DSGVTQTPKHLITATGQRVTLRCSPRSGDLSVYWYQQSLDQGLQFLIQYYNGEERAKGNILERFSAQQFPDLHSELNLSSLELGDSALYFCASSLGSTTADTQYFGPGTRLTVL.

Ten or more counts support this clonotype. The gene calls are TRBV7-6 and TRBJ1-3, with D hard to call. Trimming cost V 6 bases and J 4 bases, with 31 bases left between them. Looked up from germline, CDR1 is SGHVS and CDR2 is FNYEAQ. The CDR3 covers 20 residues. DNA for the CDR3: TGTGCCAGCAGAGCCGGCGGCGCTTACGTCGGAGGAGAAGAAGGAAACACCATATATTTT. Protein product: CASRAGGAYVGGEEGNTIYF.

This clonotype has only a few counts. This chain links TRBV4-1 with TRBJ1-1; maybe TRBD1 (6 bases). The CDR3 runs to 15 residues. Germline V gene sequence: CDR1 MGHRA, CDR2 YSYEKL. Trimming took 3 bases from V and 4 from J, leaving 15 bases between them. The CDR3 sequence: CASSHDEGGGTEAFF. The CDR3 DNA reads as TGCGCCAGCAGCCACGACGAGGGAGGGGGCACTGAAGCTTTCTTT.

This clonotype was seen ten or more times. V gene TRBV7-6 combines with J gene TRBJ2-7; a weak D match, TRBD1 (6 bases). There are 15 residues in the CDR3. Trimming left V 5 bases short and J 0 bases short, with 14 bases between. Germline loops: CDR1 SGHVS, CDR2 FNYEAQ. CDR3 amino acids: CASSPRGPSSYEQYF. The CDR3 DNA sequence: TGTGCCAGCAGCCCCAGGGGCCCGAGCTCCTACGAGCAGTACTTC.

This clonotype was seen a few times. The V call is TRBV6-2 or TRBV6-3, the J call TRBJ1-5; TRBD1 matches 9 bases. The germline CDR1 and CDR2 sequences are MNHEY and SVGEGT. This CDR3 is built from 16 residues. After removal of 5 bases from V and 7 bases from J, the junction contained 12 bases not matched to a gene. The CDR3 DNA reads as TGTGCCAGCAGTCGACCGACAGGGGGGTATGGACAGCCCCAGCATTTT. Protein: CASSRPTGGYGQPQHF.

This clonotype has a count of ten or more. The CDR3 sequence: CASNDLATNQPQHF. Here the CDR3 DNA reads TGTGCCAGCAATGACCTGGCCACTAATCAGCCCCAGCATTTT. The chain uses TRBV6-1 and TRBJ1-5; D is unclear. V lost 7 bases to trimming and J lost 4 bases, with 14 bases between them. The CDR3 runs to 14 residues. Germline V gene lookup returns CDR1 MNHNS and CDR2 SASEGT.

The CDR3 sequence is CASSQDSAPEEEQFF. As DNA, the CDR3 is TGTGCCAGCAGCCAGGACAGTGCACCGGAGGAAGAGCAGTTCTTC. The V gene is TRBV3-1, the J gene TRBJ2-1; a possible D gene is TRBD1 (6 bases). This CDR3 comprises 15 residues. V was shortened by 3 bases and J by 10 bases, with 19 bases between the two germline ends. Per the germline V gene, CDR1 is LGHDT and CDR2 is YNNKEL (reference sequence).

This clonotype has only a few counts. The chain carries TRBV20-1 and TRBJ1-2, with D hard to call. The CDR3 is 12 residues long. The germline V gene has CDR1 DFQATT and CDR2 SNEGSKA (reference sequence). Trimming took 6 bases from V and 1 from J, leaving 9 bases between them. The CDR3 DNA sequence: TGCAGTGCCCCGGGGTTTAACTATGGCTACACCTTC. This encodes CSAPGFNYGYTF.

This clonotype was seen at least ten times. The chain recombines TRBV12-3 or TRBV12-4 with TRBJ2-7; 9 bases agree with TRBD1. The CDR3 extends over 18 amino acids. The J segment lost 3 bases and the V segment lost 0 bases, leaving 12 bases of the junction unmatched. Written as DNA, the CDR3 is TGTGCCAGCAGTTTAGCGCGACGTCCGGGACAGGGTTTCTACGAGCAGTACTTC. Translating gives CASSLARRPGQGFYEQYF.

The rearrangement uses TRBV6-5 and TRBJ2-3; the D gene is possibly TRBD1 (5 bases). Trimming took off 0 bases at V and 12 bases at J, with 10 bases between the two ends. CDR1 is MNHEY, CDR2 SVGAGI, per germline. This CDR3 is 12 amino acids long. CDR3: CASSYSTVPQYF. The CDR3 region has the DNA TGTGCCAGCAGTTACTCGACAGTTCCTCAGTATTTT.

Only a few counts were recorded for this clonotype. This sequence joins TRBV3-1 and TRBJ1-2, with TRBD1 as a possible D gene (5 bases). CDR1 and CDR2 (germline): LGHDT, YNNKEL (reference sequence). This CDR3 is built from 13 residues. Between the trimmed V and J ends, which lost 6 bases and 6 bases, there was a span of 14 bases. In DNA, the CDR3 is TGTGCCAGCAGTAGAACAGAAGGGGATGGCTACACCTTC. Encoded protein: CASSRTEGDGYTF. The full variable domain, rest sourced from reference TRBV3-1 and TRBJ1-2, is DTAVSQTPKYLVTQMGNDKSIKCEQNLGHDTMYWYKQDSKKFLKIMFSYNNKELIINETVPNRFSPKSPDKAHLNLHINSLELGDSAVYFCASSRTEGDGYTFGSGTRLTVV.

This clonotype came up many times. V is TRBV7-3 and J is TRBJ2-7; TRBD2 agrees at 13 bases. J was trimmed by 6 bases and V by 4 bases; bases with no gene match: 9. The CDR3 runs 16 residues. The germline V gene encodes CDR1 SGHTA and CDR2 FQGTGA. The CDR3 spells CASSSSGLAGVSEQYF. CDR3 DNA sequence: TGTGCCAGCAGCTCCTCTGGACTAGCGGGGGTGTCCGAGCAGTACTTC. The whole variable domain, filled in from reference TRBV7-3 and TRBJ2-7, reads GAGVSQTPSNKVTEKGKYVELRCDPISGHTALYWYRQSLGQGPEFLIYFQGTGAADDSGLPNDRFFAVRPEGSVSTLKIQRTERGDSAVYLCASSSSGLAGVSEQYFGPGTRLTVT.

In this sample, this clonotype turned up a few times. The chain employs TRBV20-1 and TRBJ1-5; D gene uncertain. Trimming removed 1 base from V and 6 bases from J, with 10 bases in between. This CDR3 is 13 amino acids long. Germline loops: CDR1 DFQATT, CDR2 SNEGSKA (reference sequence). CDR3 coding DNA: TGCAGTGCTAGAGCAACAGCAATTCAGCCCCAGCATTTT. This gives the protein CSARATAIQPQHF.

This sequence joins TRBV28 and TRBJ1-4; D not resolved. V lost 7 bases, J lost 8 bases, and 11 bases lay in between. CDR1 and CDR2 (germline): MDHEN, SYDVKM. This CDR3 contains 12 residues. This chain's CDR3 is CASNGVQEKLFF. For the CDR3, the DNA is TGTGCCAGCAATGGTGTTCAGGAAAAACTGTTTTTT. The full variable domain, rest sourced from reference TRBV28 and TRBJ1-4, is DVKVTQSSRYLVKRTGEKVFLECVQDMDHENMFWYRQDPGLGLRLIYFSYDVKMKEKGDIPEGYSVSREKKERFSLILESASTNQTSMYLCASNGVQEKLFFGSGTQLSVL.

This chain uses TRBV5-1 with TRBJ2-1; 7 bases are shared with TRBD1. With V trimmed by 1 base and J by 5 bases, 6 bases remained unmatched. Germline lookup yields CDR1 SGHRS and CDR2 YFSETQ. The CDR3 covers 15 residues. CDR3 nucleotide sequence: TGCGCCAGCAGCTTGCCCCGGGACAGTAACAATGAGCAGTTCTTC. It translates to CASSLPRDSNNEQFF.

This clonotype was detected ten times or more. This sequence joins TRBV6-6 and TRBJ1-5; D gene ambiguous. This CDR3 has 15 amino acids. V was pared by 0 bases and J by 2 bases, with 8 bases between. CDR1 is MNHNY, CDR2 SVGAGI, per germline (reference sequence). CDR3 bases: TGTGCCAGCAGTTACTCCCAGAGTGGCAATCAGCCCCAGCATTTT. Residues: CASSYSQSGNQPQHF.

This clonotype was detected ten times or more. The CDR3 DNA reads as TGTGCCAGCAGTCCAGAAAGCCGGGACAGTCAGACCTTC. It specifies CASSPESRDSQTF. The V call is TRBV12-3 or TRBV12-4, the J call TRBJ1-2, with 7 bases that match TRBD1. J gave up 14 bases and V 5 bases, and 14 bases lay outside the gene matches. CDR3 length: 13 residues.

The chain couples TRBV4-2 to TRBJ2-3; D gene unclear. V was trimmed by 0 bases and J by 3 bases, leaving 10 bases between them. The CDR3 length is 15 residues. Germline loops: CDR1 LGHNA, CDR2 YNFKEQ. CDR3 DNA sequence: TGTGCCAGCAGCCAAGAGGCGCATTCTACAGATACGCAGTATTTT. This translates into CASSQEAHSTDTQYF.

The CDR3 protein is CASSYRDPYNSPLHF. For the CDR3, the DNA is TGTGCCAGCAGTTACCGCGATCCCTATAATTCACCCCTCCACTTT. The gene calls are TRBV6-2 or TRBV6-3 and TRBJ1-6, with unresolved D. From germline, CDR1 is MNHEY and CDR2 SVGEGT. Trimming shortened V by 2 bases and J by 2 bases, and 7 bases separated the two germline ends. This CDR3 is 15 amino acids long.

The rearrangement links TRBV6-2 or TRBV6-3 to TRBJ2-1; TRBD2 might be the D (5 bases). The CDR3 length is 16 residues. Germline V gene sequence: CDR1 MNHEY, CDR2 SVGEGT. V lost 2 bases to trimming and J lost 3 bases, with 14 bases between them. CDR3 loop: CASSYLPGKHYNEQFF. CDR3 DNA sequence: TGTGCCAGCAGTTACCTACCCGGGAAGCACTACAATGAGCAGTTCTTC.

This clonotype was found a few times. The J gene is TRBJ1-1, the V gene TRBV4-1; 7 nucleotides match TRBD1. Germline V gene lookup returns CDR1 MGHRA and CDR2 YSYEKL. This CDR3 comprises 15 residues. V was pared by 3 bases and J by 3 bases, with 7 bases of the junction left unmatched. CDR3 region: CASSHADRDDTEAFF. The CDR3 DNA is TGCGCCAGCAGCCATGCAGACAGGGACGACACTGAAGCTTTCTTT.